This TCR beta chain was captured by sequencing in a study of cytomegalovirus exposure and HLA in healthy donors. Whole-study results and caveats: About 87% or about 30% of the time was how often most TCR beta V segments were productive, according to an earlier analysis. There were over 150 TCR beta chains listed as cytomegalovirus-associated. In a later analysis, compared with equally common non-associated chains, HLA-associated beta chains were more expanded.

Trimming took 5 bases from V and 2 from J; bases not matched to a gene: 6. The CDR3 runs 15 residues. Germline CDR1 SGHTA, CDR2 FQGNSA. With regard to this clone: Its target is not known.

The PCR ran on 60 Vbeta and 13 Jbeta primers. The repertoire was sequenced with immunoSEQ multiplex PCR; TCRdb's copy has only in-frame clones and lacks some. This table holds 160,000 or so clones, 70% to 80% found once. V usage is TRBV7-2 and J usage is TRBJ2-7, with 10 bases that match TRBD1. The source material was PBMCs. The sequence was obtained from a male donor in good health and CMV-seronegative. CDR3 bases: TGTGCCAGCAGCGTGGGACAGGGGAAAACCTACGAGCAGTACTTC. Its protein is CASSVGQGKTYEQYF.